This T cell receptor (beta chain) comes out of a study of identical twins. Regarding the study as a whole: The presence of invariant MAIT and iNKT cells could partly confound analyses of zero-insertion sequences. Fewer insertions marked abundant cord blood beta clonotypes; young adult naive trended weakly, memory not at all.

About this clonotype itself: The antigen is not known.

The CDR3 sequence is 14 residues long. CDR1 LGHDT and CDR2 YNNKEL come from the germline V gene (reference sequence). V lost 4 bases and J lost 4; bases outside the gene matches: 2. The cDNA had a unique molecular identifier and a template-switch universal primer site. In TCRdb, the 5' RACE reads were re-called with MiXCR into one record per CDR3 protein. The sample includes approximately 680,000 distinct CDR3 sequences, less than 9% of them seen just once. The data were also submitted as part of a second study, on yellow fever vaccine responses in identical twins. This second study notes: Reportedly, the response of twins' T cells to the vaccine seemed partly convergent, partly personalized.

The material sequenced was PBMCs. The chain combines TRBV3-1 with TRBJ2-5; 11 bases align to TRBD2. This receptor was taken from a woman younger than 35 in good health. CDR3 amino acids: CASSPLAGAETQYF. The CDR3 DNA follows: TGTGCCAGCAGCCCACTAGCGGGGGCAGAGACCCAGTACTTC.